Presented here are 4 T cell receptor beta chains from one specimen sequenced in a study of blood T cell repertoires in COVID-19. The table came from immunoSEQ multiplex PCR; TCRdb's copy has only in-frame clones and leaves some out. The sample holds some 87,000 clones, around 85% seen once. The sequencing sample was made of peripheral blood. The receptor set was obtained from a woman in her 70s with active or convalescent COVID-19.

The chain carries TRBV28 and TRBJ1-5, with D unclear. CDR3 size: 17 residues. Trimming took 4 bases from V and 2 from J, leaving 18 bases between them. The germline V gene encodes CDR1 MDHEN and CDR2 SYDVKM. As DNA, the CDR3 is TGTGCCAGCAGTTCCGGTGGAGGGATTTTCGGCAATCAGCCCCAGCATTTT. Its protein product is CASSSGGGIFGNQPQHF. The full variable domain, with the rest looked up from reference TRBV28 and TRBJ1-5, is DVKVTQSSRYLVKRTGEKVFLECVQDMDHENMFWYRQDPGLGLRLIYFSYDVKMKEKGDIPEGYSVSREKKERFSLILESASTNQTSMYLCASSSGGGIFGNQPQHFGDGTRLSIL.

CDR3 protein: CASSQGQPKSLEQYF. The CDR3 DNA is TGCGCCAGCAGTCAAGGACAGCCCAAAAGCTTAGAGCAGTACTTC. This rearrangement joins TRBV23-1 to TRBJ2-7; a possible D gene is TRBD1 (6 bases). TRBV23-1 is placed among ORFs of uncertain function. CDR3 length: 15 amino acids. Trimming pared 2 bases from V and 7 bases from J, leaving 18 bases between.

The V gene is TRBV5-6, the J gene TRBJ2-5, with D possibly being TRBD1 (6 bases). CDR3 length equals 15 residues. V lost 4 bases, J lost 5 bases, and 18 bases lay in between. Germline-derived CDR1 and CDR2 are SGHDT and YYEEEE. The CDR3 protein is CASSRLDRSTETQYF. CDR3 in DNA: TGTGCCAGCAGCAGATTAGACAGGTCGACGGAGACCCAGTACTTC.

This chain joins TRBV29-1 and TRBJ1-2; a weak D match, TRBD1 (5 bases). The CDR3 runs to 12 residues. Germline V lookup: CDR1 SQVTM, CDR2 ANQGSEA. V was clipped by 6 bases and J by 9 bases, with 17 bases between them. This CDR3 is CSVQGEGRSYTF. CDR3 in DNA: TGCAGCGTCCAAGGGGAGGGTCGGAGCTACACCTTC.